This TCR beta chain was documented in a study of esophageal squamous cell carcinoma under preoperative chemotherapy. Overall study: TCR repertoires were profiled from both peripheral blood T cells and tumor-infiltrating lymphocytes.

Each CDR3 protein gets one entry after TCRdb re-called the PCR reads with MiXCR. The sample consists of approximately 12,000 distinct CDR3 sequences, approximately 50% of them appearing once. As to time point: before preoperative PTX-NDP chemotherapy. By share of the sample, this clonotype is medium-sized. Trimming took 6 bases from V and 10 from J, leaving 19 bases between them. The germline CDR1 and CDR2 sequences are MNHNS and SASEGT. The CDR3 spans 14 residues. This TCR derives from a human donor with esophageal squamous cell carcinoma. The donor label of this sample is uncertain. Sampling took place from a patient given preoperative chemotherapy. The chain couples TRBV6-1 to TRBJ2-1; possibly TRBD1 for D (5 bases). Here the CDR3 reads CASSVQLGAYEQFF. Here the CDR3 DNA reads TGTGCCAGCAGCGTACAGCTAGGGGCCTACGAGCAGTTCTTC.